The 21 T cell receptor beta chains presented below share a single source sample, sequenced in a study of T cells in tuberculosis. Profiling relied on immunoSEQ multiplex PCR, and the TCRdb table lists in-frame clones only, not all of them. The sample lists about 34,000 clones; roughly 93% were seen once. Time point defined: new active TB diagnosis, blood taken before or within 7 days of starting treatment. This specimen consisted of PBMCs, obtained at tuberculosis diagnosis. The receptors were gathered from an adult with tuberculosis.

The J gene is TRBJ1-1, the V gene TRBV2; 7 bases are a match to TRBD1. The germline V gene encodes CDR1 SNHLY and CDR2 FYNNEI. This CDR3 comprises 13 residues. J gave up 3 bases and V 10 bases, and 8 bases lay outside the gene matches. Written as DNA, the CDR3 is TGTGCCAATCAGAGACAGGGCGACACTGAAGCTTTCTTT. It specifies CANQRQGDTEAFF. Looking up the rest from reference TRBV2 and TRBJ1-1 gives the full variable domain: EPEVTQTPSHQVTQMGQEVILRCVPISNHLYFYWYRQILGQKVEFLVSFYNNEISEKSEIFDDQFSVERPDGSNFTLKIRSTKLEDSAMYFCANQRQGDTEAFFGQGTRLTVV.

The chain combines TRBV7-9 with TRBJ2-5; 8 bases match TRBD1. CDR3 length equals 17 residues. Losses at the gene ends were 5 bases for V and 4 bases for J; bases not matched to a gene: 15. Germline CDR1 and CDR2: SEHNR and FQNEAQ (reference sequence). CDR3: CASSRRSGGLMPETQYF. CDR3 nucleotide sequence: TGTGCCAGCAGCCGACGATCAGGGGGCTTGATGCCAGAGACCCAGTACTTC.

The rearrangement links TRBV30 to TRBJ2-7; TRBD2 matches at 7 bases. Unmatched junction bases numbered 14, after V lost 0 bases and J lost 0 bases. Germline values: CDR1 GTSNPN, CDR2 SVGIG (reference sequence). The CDR3 is 18 residues long. The CDR3 loop is CAWSVGYVSRGNSYEQYF. CDR3 bases: TGTGCCTGGAGTGTCGGGTATGTGTCGCGGGGGAACTCCTACGAGCAGTACTTC.

The chain combines TRBV10-3 with TRBJ1-1; the D gene is possibly TRBD1 (6 bases). V gave up 0 bases and J gave up 5 bases, with 19 bases separating them. CDR3 length equals 17 residues. In germline, CDR1 is ENHRY, CDR2 SYGVKD. CDR3 amino acids: CAISESSFRARGTEAFF. For the CDR3, the DNA is TGTGCCATCAGTGAGTCGTCGTTTAGGGCAAGGGGGACTGAAGCTTTCTTT.

The V gene is TRBV14, the J gene TRBJ2-7, with a weak D call TRBD1 (5 bases). This CDR3 is 13 amino acids long. V shed 4 bases and J shed 2 bases, with 9 bases lying between them. Germline V lookup: CDR1 SGHDN, CDR2 FVKESK. The CDR3 DNA is TGTGCCAGCAGCCGGGGCCGTACCTACGAGCAGTACTTC. Its translation: CASSRGRTYEQYF.

This clone has just one count. The chain combines TRBV4-2 with TRBJ2-2; 10 bases are a match to TRBD2. Trimming took 0 bases from V and 1 from J; bases not matched to a gene: 8. Germline CDR1 is LGHNA and CDR2 is YNFKEQ. This CDR3 is 19 amino acids long. In nucleotides, the CDR3 is TGTGCCAGCAGCCAAGATGGTACTAGCGGGGTGAGGAACACCGGGGAGCTGTTTTTT. Translated: CASSQDGTSGVRNTGELFF.

The J gene is TRBJ1-5, the V gene TRBV4-1; D call uncertain. V dropped 2 bases and J dropped 2 bases, with 7 bases sitting between them. Germline CDR1 MGHRA, CDR2 YSYEKL. CDR3 length: 14 amino acids. In DNA, the CDR3 is TGCGCCAGCAGCCAAAACGAGGGCAATCAGCCCCAGCATTTT. It codes for CASSQNEGNQPQHF.

This rearrangement joins TRBV5-1 to TRBJ1-2; TRBD1 matches 7 bases. Trimming took 0 bases from V and 6 from J; bases not matched to a gene: 8. The CDR3 contains 15 residues. The germline V gene has CDR1 SGHRS and CDR2 YFSETQ. DNA for the CDR3: TGCGCCAGCAGCTTGGGGACAGGAGGGGCTCATGGCTACACCTTC. Translated, it gives CASSLGTGGAHGYTF.

This rearrangement joins TRBV4-1 to TRBJ1-3; D might be TRBD1 (5 bases). The V and J ends lost 1 base and 6 bases respectively, with 10 bases between them. The length of the CDR3 is 14 residues. The germline CDR1 and CDR2 sequences are MGHRA and YSYEKL. CDR3 sequence (DNA): TGCGCCAGCAGCCAAGCCCCAGGGTCAAACACCATATATTTT. It is translated as CASSQAPGSNTIYF.

The J gene is TRBJ2-3, the V gene TRBV6-5; 10 bases are a match to TRBD1. With V trimmed by 2 bases and J by 4 bases, 3 bases remained unmatched. From germline, CDR1 is MNHEY and CDR2 SVGAGI. The CDR3 has 15 residues. Written as DNA, the CDR3 is TGTGCCAGCAGTTACCGCGGACAGGGGGCAGATACGCAGTATTTT. This translates into CASSYRGQGADTQYF.

The gene calls are TRBV27 and TRBJ1-2, with D perhaps matching TRBD1 (5 bases). Trimming pared 0 bases from V and 7 bases from J, leaving 6 bases between. This CDR3 has 12 amino acids. The germline V gene encodes CDR1 MNHEY and CDR2 SMNVEV (reference sequence). CDR3 in amino acids: CASSLSGGGYTF. The DNA for the CDR3 is TGTGCCAGCAGTTTATCCGGGGGTGGCTACACCTTC.

This chain links TRBV28 with TRBJ2-2, with D perhaps TRBD2 (6 bases). The germline CDR1 and CDR2 sequences are MDHEN and SYDVKM. The ends were cut back, 7 bases at V and 4 bases at J, with 10 bases in the middle. The CDR3 runs 13 residues. CDR3 sequence reads: CASTLASTGELFF. CDR3 coding DNA: TGTGCCAGCACCCTAGCGAGCACCGGGGAGCTGTTTTTT.

This clone was recorded once. The chain joins TRBV9 to TRBJ2-7; TRBD2 matches 7 bases. This CDR3 comprises 16 residues. The ends lost 3 bases at V and 4 bases at J; junction bases unmatched: 13. Germline values: CDR1 SGDLS, CDR2 YYNGEE. CDR3 amino acids: CASSAGGSGAIYEQYF. Here the CDR3 DNA reads TGTGCCAGCAGCGCAGGAGGCAGCGGGGCCATTTACGAGCAGTACTTC. The full variable domain, completed using reference TRBV9 and TRBJ2-7, is DSGVTQTPKHLITATGQRVTLRCSPRSGDLSVYWYQQSLDQGLQFLIQYYNGEERAKGNILERFSAQQFPDLHSELNLSSLELGDSALYFCASSAGGSGAIYEQYFGPGTRLTVT.

The J gene is TRBJ1-1, the V gene TRBV9; a weak D match, TRBD1 (6 bases). CDR3 length: 17 residues. The germline V and J ends were trimmed by 3 bases and 4 bases, with 22 bases remaining between them. Germline assignment: CDR1 SGDLS and CDR2 YYNGEE. This CDR3 reads CASSDSLGGATSTEAFF. The CDR3 DNA reads as TGTGCCAGCAGCGACTCACTAGGGGGGGCGACTAGCACTGAAGCTTTCTTT.

J is TRBJ2-2 and V is TRBV13; D is possibly TRBD2 (5 bases). V was pared by 2 bases and J by 8 bases, with 9 bases between. Looked up from germline, CDR1 is PRHDT and CDR2 is FYEKMQ (reference sequence). The CDR3 sequence is 13 residues long. CDR3 sequence: CASSLSGGGELFF. The DNA for the CDR3 is TGTGCCAGCAGCTTATCCGGCGGGGGGGAGCTGTTTTTT.

The chain combines TRBV9 with TRBJ2-3; D unresolved. CDR3 size: 14 residues. Germline lookup yields CDR1 SGDLS and CDR2 YYNGEE. V lost 0 bases, J lost 8 bases, and 13 bases lay in between. The CDR3 bases are TGTGCCAGCAGCGTAGGTGTTACCCCTAGTACGCAGTATTTT. It codes for CASSVGVTPSTQYF.

The genes are TRBV18 and TRBJ2-3; 8 bases align to TRBD2. The CDR3 extends over 15 amino acids. The V and J ends lost 3 bases and 2 bases, in that order; junction bases with no gene match: 4. CDR1 is KGHSH, CDR2 LQKENI, per germline. The CDR3 is CASSPLSGDTDTQYF. The CDR3 DNA reads TGTGCCAGCTCACCGCTTAGCGGGGACACAGATACGCAGTATTTT.

The chain is built from TRBV4-1 and TRBJ2-3; D is undetermined. V was trimmed by 0 bases and J by 0 bases, leaving 10 bases between them. Germline V gene sequence: CDR1 MGHRA, CDR2 YSYEKL. The CDR3 totals 16 residues. The CDR3 protein is CASSQDLSPSTDTQYF. The CDR3 nucleotides read TGCGCCAGCAGCCAAGATTTGTCTCCGAGCACAGATACGCAGTATTTT.

The V gene is TRBV6-1, the J gene TRBJ2-7; possibly TRBD2 for D (5 bases). Germline CDR1 MNHNS, CDR2 SASEGT. The CDR3 is 13 amino acids. Trimming stripped 10 bases from V and 2 bases from J, with 15 bases between. CDR3 nucleotide sequence: TGTGCCACTAATGGGAGAGAAACCTACGAGCAGTACTTC. Encoded protein: CATNGRETYEQYF.

This chain joins TRBV11-3 and TRBJ2-7, with D perhaps TRBD1 (6 bases). The CDR3 contains 12 residues. Looked up from germline, CDR1 is SGHNT and CDR2 is YENEEA. The ends were cut back, 8 bases at V and 6 bases at J, with 14 bases in the middle. CDR3 sequence: CASENREGEQYF. CDR3 coding DNA: TGTGCCAGCGAGAACAGGGAAGGCGAGCAGTACTTC. The variable domain in full, with the rest retrieved from reference TRBV11-3 and TRBJ2-7, is EAGVVQSPRYKIIEKKQPVAFWCNPISGHNTLYWYLQNLGQGPELLIRYENEEAVDDSQLPKDRFSAERLKGVDSTLKIQPAELGDSAVYLCASENREGEQYFGPGTRLTVT.

This clone was detected once. The chain combines TRBV5-6 with TRBJ2-7, with a possible D match to TRBD2 (6 bases). Germline values: CDR1 SGHDT, CDR2 YYEEEE. CDR3 length equals 11 residues. Trimming removed 4 bases at V and 5 bases at J, with 7 bases between. The CDR3: CASSRGNEQYF. CDR3 sequence (DNA): TGTGCCAGCAGCCGCGGGAACGAGCAGTACTTC.